A single sample is the source of the 3 T cell receptor beta chains below, sequenced in a study of long-term antiretroviral therapy in people with HIV. Run at survey level, the immunoSEQ assay was version v3.0. Generated by immunoSEQ multiplex PCR, the TCRdb table keeps only in-frame clones and is missing some. The table lists about 29,000 clones, about 93% of them singletons. Sequences were derived from unsorted PBMCs, sampled 6.2 years after starting antiretroviral therapy. The receptor source for this set is a man in his forties or fifties with HIV.

This chain uses TRBV7-2 with TRBJ2-1; 8 bases agree with TRBD2. This CDR3 is built from 16 residues. Trimming removed 4 bases from V and 8 bases from J; junction bases left unmatched: 13. CDR1 is SGHTA, CDR2 FQGNSA, per germline. CDR3 nucleotide sequence: TGTGCCAGCAGCTACCCCACGGGGGGGACCCGCCATGAGCAGTTCTTC. Its translation is CASSYPTGGTRHEQFF.

The genes are TRBV5-1 and TRBJ2-5, with D uncertain. Trimming removed 2 bases at V and 5 bases at J, with 7 bases between. This CDR3 is built from 12 residues. Germline CDR1 SGHRS, CDR2 YFSETQ. The CDR3: CASSLTGETQYF. CDR3 coding DNA: TGCGCCAGCAGCTTAACCGGGGAGACCCAGTACTTC.

The CDR3, as DNA: TGTGCCAGCAGCTTAGGCACGGCGGAGACCCAGTACTTC. Residues: CASSLGTAETQYF. The chain employs TRBV7-3 and TRBJ2-5; D not certain. Trimming took 2 bases from V and 5 from J, leaving 9 bases between them. In germline, CDR1 is SGHTA, CDR2 FQGTGA. The CDR3 has 13 residues.